This TCR beta chain was recovered during a study of blood T cell repertoires in COVID-19. Those who participated ranged in age from 18 to 89 years and resided in about two dozen US areas. For recovered donors of Cohort 3, there were two negative PCRs, clearance, or symptom resolution. Produced via immunoSEQ multiplex PCR; TCRdb's table is partial and in-frame only. The sample lists around 370,000 clones, more than 75% occurring once. Trimming pared 3 bases from V and 6 bases from J, leaving 8 bases between. Germline lookup yields CDR1 MNHNS and CDR2 SASEGT. This CDR3 has 13 amino acids. The sample taken for sequencing was PBMCs or T cells enriched from blood (not recorded which). The TCR was taken from a woman in her late teens or twenties who had recovered from COVID-19. This chain links TRBV6-1 with TRBJ1-4; D is possibly TRBD1 (5 bases). The CDR3 DNA follows: TGTGCCAGCAGTGACAGGGAATATGAAAAACTGTTTTTT. The encoded protein is CASSDREYEKLFF.